The clone carrying this T cell receptor (beta chain) was detected ten times or more. The target antigen is unknown. The data were obtained in a study of T cells after yellow fever vaccination. Whole-study results and caveats: At around 96% for CD4 and roughly 87% for CD8, most primary-vaccination clones showed up again after the booster.

Germline V gene sequence: CDR1 ENHRY, CDR2 SYGVKD. This CDR3 region has 12 residues. Trimming removed 6 bases from V and 4 bases from J; junction bases left unmatched: 2. Using its own MiXCR run on the 5' RACE reads, TCRdb lists one record per CDR3 protein. The table lists roughly 150,000 distinct CDR3 sequences, under 8% of them singletons. V is TRBV10-3 and J is TRBJ2-7, with 8 bases that match TRBD1. The receptor was derived from a man aged 25 to 45 who received the YFV17D yellow fever vaccine. Sequenced here: CD4+ T cells sorted from PBMCs, sampled 10 days after the yellow fever booster vaccination. The CDR3 protein is CAIRGQAYEQYF. The CDR3 region has the DNA TGTGCCATCAGGGGACAGGCGTACGAGCAGTACTTC.